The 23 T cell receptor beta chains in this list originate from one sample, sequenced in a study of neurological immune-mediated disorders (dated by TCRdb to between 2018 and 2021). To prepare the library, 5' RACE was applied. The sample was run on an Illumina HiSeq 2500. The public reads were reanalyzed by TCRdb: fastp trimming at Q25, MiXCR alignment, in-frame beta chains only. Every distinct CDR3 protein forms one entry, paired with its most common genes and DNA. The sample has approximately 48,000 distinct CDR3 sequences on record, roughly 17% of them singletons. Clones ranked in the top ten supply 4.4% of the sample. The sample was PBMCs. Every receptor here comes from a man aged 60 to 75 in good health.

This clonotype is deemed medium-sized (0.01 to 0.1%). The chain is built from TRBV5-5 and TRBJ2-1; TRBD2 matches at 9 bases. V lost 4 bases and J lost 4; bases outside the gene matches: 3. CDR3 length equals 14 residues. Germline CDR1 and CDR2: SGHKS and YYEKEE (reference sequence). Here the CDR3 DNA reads TGTGCCAGCAGCCGCACTAGCGGGTACAATGAGCAGTTCTTC. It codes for CASSRTSGYNEQFF.

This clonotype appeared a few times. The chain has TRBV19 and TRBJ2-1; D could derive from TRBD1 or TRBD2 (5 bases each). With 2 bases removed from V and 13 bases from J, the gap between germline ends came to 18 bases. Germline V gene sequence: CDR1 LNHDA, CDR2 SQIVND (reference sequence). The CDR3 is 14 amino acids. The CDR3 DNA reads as TGTGCCAGTAGTATACGGCGCAGGGACCCTGACCAGTTCTTC. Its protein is CASSIRRRDPDQFF.

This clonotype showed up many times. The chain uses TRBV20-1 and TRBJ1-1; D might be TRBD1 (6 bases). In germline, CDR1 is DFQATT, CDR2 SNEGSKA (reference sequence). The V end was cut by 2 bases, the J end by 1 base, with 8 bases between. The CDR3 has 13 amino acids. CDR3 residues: CSARRTANTEAFF. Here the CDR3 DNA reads TGCAGTGCTAGACGGACAGCGAACACTGAAGCTTTCTTT.

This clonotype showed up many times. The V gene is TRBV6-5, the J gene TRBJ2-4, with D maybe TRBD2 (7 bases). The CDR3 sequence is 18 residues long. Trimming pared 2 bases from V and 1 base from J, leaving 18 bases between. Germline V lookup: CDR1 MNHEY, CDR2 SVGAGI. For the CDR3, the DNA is TGTGCCAGCAGTTACGGGGGGGCGTTTTTAGGGGCCAAAAACATTCAGTACTTC. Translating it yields CASSYGGAFLGAKNIQYF.

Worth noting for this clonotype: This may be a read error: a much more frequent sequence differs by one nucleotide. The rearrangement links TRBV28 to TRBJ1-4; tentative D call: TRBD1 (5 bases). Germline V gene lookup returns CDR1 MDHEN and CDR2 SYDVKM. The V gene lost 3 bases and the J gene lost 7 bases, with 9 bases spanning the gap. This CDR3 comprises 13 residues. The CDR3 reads CASSFCGAEKLFF. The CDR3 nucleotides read TGTGCCAGCAGTTTCTGTGGGGCTGAAAAACTGTTTTTT.

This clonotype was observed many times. The CDR3 here is CASSLGASNQPQHF. CDR3 coding DNA: TGTGCCAGCAGCTTAGGCGCAAGCAATCAGCCCCAGCATTTT. The chain couples TRBV7-8 to TRBJ1-5; no clear D. The CDR3 extends over 14 amino acids. CDR1 and CDR2 (germline): SGHVS, FQNEAQ. The V end was cut by 1 base, the J end by 1 base, with 5 bases between.

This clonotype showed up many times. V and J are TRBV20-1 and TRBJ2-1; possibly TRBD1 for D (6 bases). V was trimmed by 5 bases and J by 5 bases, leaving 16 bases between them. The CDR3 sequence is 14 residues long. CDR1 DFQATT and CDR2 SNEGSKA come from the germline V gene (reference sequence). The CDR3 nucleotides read TGCAGTGCTGCCCGACAGGTTTCAAACAATGAGCAGTTCTTC. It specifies CSAARQVSNNEQFF.

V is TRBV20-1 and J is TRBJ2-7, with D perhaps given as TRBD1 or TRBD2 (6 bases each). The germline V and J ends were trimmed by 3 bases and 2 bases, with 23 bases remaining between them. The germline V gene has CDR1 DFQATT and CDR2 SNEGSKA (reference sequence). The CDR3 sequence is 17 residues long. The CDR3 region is CSARALAGGGDPYEQYF. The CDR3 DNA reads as TGCAGTGCTAGGGCACTAGCCGGAGGGGGAGACCCCTACGAGCAGTACTTC.

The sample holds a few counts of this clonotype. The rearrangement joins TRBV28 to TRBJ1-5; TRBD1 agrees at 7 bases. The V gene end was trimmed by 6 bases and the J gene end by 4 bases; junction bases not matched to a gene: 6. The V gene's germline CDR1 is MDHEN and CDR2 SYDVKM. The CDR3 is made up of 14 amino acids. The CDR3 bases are TGTGCCAGCAGCTCGGACAGGATAAATCAGCCCCAGCATTTT. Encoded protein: CASSSDRINQPQHF.

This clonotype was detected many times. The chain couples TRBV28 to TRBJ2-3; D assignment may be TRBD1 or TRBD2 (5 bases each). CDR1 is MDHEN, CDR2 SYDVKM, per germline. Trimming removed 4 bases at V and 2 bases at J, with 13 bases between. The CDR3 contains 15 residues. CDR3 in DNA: TGTGCCAGCAGTTCACCGGGGCAATACACAGATACGCAGTATTTT. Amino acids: CASSSPGQYTDTQYF.

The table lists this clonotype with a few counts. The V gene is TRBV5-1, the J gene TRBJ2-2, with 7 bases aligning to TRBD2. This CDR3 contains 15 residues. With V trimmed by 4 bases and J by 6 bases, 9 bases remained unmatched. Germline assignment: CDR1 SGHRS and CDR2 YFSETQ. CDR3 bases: TGCGCCAGCAGCCAACCTGGGGGGGGACCCGGGGAGCTGTTTTTT. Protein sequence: CASSQPGGGPGELFF.

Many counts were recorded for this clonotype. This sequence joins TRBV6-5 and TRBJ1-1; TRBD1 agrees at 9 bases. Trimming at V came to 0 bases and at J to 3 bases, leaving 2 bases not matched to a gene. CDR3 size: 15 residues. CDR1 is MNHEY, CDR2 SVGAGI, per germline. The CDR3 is CASSYSTGGDTEAFF. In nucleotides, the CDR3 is TGTGCCAGCAGTTACTCGACAGGGGGGGACACTGAAGCTTTCTTT.

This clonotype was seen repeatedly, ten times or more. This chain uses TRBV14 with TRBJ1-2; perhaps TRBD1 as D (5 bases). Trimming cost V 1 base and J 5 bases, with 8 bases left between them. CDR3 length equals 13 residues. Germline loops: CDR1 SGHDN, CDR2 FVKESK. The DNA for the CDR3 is TGTGCCAGCAGCCAAGGGCAGGGTTATGGCTACACCTTC. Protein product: CASSQGQGYGYTF.

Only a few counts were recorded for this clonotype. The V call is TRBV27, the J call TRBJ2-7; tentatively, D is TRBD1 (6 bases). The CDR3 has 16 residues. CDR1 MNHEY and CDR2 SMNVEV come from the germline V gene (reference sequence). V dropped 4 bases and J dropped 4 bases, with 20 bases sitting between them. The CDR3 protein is CASSSLLTGTIYEQYF. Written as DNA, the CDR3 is TGTGCCAGCAGTTCCCTGTTAACCGGGACAATATACGAGCAGTACTTC.

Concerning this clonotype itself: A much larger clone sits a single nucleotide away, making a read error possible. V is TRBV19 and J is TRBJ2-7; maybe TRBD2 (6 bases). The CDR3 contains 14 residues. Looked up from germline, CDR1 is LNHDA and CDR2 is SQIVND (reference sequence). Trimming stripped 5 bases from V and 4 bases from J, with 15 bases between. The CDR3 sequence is CASSGGMFKYEQYF. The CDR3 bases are TGTGCCAGTAGTGGAGGGATGTTTAAGTACGAGCAGTACTTC.

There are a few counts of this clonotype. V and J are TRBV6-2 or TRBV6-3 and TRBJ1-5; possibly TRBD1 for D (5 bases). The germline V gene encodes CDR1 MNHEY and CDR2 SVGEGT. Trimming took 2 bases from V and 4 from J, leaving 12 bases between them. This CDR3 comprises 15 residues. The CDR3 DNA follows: TGTGCCAGCAGTTACCCGGGACGGATGAATCAGCCCCAGCATTTT. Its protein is CASSYPGRMNQPQHF.

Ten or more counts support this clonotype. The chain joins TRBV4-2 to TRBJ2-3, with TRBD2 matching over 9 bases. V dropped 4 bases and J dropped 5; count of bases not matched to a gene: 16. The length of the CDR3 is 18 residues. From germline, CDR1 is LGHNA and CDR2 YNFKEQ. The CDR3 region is CASSPPGVLAGVVDTQYF. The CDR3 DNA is TGTGCCAGCAGCCCCCCCGGGGTGTTAGCGGGAGTTGTAGATACGCAGTATTTT.

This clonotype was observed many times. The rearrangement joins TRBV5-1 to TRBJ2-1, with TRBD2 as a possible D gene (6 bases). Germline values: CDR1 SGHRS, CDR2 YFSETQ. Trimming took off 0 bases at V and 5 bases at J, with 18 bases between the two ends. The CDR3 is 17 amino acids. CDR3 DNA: TGCGCCAGCAGCTTGGCCATGGGGGAGGATATGAACAATGAGCAGTTCTTC. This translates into CASSLAMGEDMNNEQFF.

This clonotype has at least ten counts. The CDR3 here is CASSFLVTETQYF. The CDR3 DNA is TGTGCCAGCAGCTTTTTGGTAACGGAGACCCAGTACTTC. The chain is built from TRBV5-5 and TRBJ2-5; D unresolved. CDR1 is SGHKS and CDR2 is YYEKEE in the germline V gene (reference sequence). The CDR3 is made up of 13 amino acids. V was clipped by 2 bases and J by 5 bases, with 10 bases between them.

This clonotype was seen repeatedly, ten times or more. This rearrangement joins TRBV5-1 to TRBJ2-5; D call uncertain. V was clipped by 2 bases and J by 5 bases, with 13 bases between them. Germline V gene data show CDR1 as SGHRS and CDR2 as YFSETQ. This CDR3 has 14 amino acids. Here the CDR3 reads CASSFADPVETQYF. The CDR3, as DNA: TGCGCCAGCAGCTTCGCGGACCCGGTGGAGACCCAGTACTTC.

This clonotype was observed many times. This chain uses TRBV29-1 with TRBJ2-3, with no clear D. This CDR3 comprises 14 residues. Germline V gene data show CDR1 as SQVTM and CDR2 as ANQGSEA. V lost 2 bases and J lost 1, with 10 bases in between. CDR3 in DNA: TGCAGCGTTGAACGCGGTGCGGGCACAGATACGCAGTATTTT. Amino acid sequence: CSVERGAGTDTQYF.

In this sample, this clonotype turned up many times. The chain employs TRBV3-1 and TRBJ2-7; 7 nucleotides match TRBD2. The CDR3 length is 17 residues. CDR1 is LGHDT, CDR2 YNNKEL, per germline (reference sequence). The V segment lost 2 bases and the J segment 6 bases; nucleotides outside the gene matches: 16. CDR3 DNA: TGTGCCAGCAGCCAATATTTGACGGCCAGCGGGGAGGCCGAGCAGTACTTC. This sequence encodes CASSQYLTASGEAEQYF.

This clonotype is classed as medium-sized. The CDR3 spells CSANPPGQAYNEQFF. CDR3 sequence (DNA): TGCAGTGCTAACCCACCGGGACAGGCCTACAATGAGCAGTTCTTC. The chain recombines TRBV20-1 with TRBJ2-1, with 8 bases identical to TRBD1. Unmatched junction bases numbered 7, after V lost 4 bases and J lost 2 bases. The CDR3 has 15 residues. Per germline, CDR1 DFQATT and CDR2 SNEGSKA (reference sequence).